This TCR beta chain was identified during a study of cytomegalovirus exposure and HLA in healthy donors. Regarding the study as a whole: Cytomegalovirus status was reportedly diagnosed by the classifier with high sensitivity and specificity.

Details on this clone: Its target is unknown.

CDR3 length: 14 residues. CDR1 and CDR2 (germline): SGDLS, YYNGEE. The V gene end was trimmed by 3 bases and the J gene end by 3 bases; junction bases not matched to a gene: 1. Here immunoSEQ multiplex PCR was the method, and the copy in TCRdb shows in-frame clones only, minus some. The table includes some 84,000 clones, approximately 90% detected once. The clonotype originates from a man under 40 in good health and CMV-seronegative. The sequencing input was PBMCs. This sequence joins TRBV9 and TRBJ1-3; 9 nucleotides agree with TRBD1. The CDR3 is CASSAGQGGNTIYF. For the CDR3, the DNA is TGTGCCAGCAGCGCGGGACAGGGTGGAAACACCATATATTTT.